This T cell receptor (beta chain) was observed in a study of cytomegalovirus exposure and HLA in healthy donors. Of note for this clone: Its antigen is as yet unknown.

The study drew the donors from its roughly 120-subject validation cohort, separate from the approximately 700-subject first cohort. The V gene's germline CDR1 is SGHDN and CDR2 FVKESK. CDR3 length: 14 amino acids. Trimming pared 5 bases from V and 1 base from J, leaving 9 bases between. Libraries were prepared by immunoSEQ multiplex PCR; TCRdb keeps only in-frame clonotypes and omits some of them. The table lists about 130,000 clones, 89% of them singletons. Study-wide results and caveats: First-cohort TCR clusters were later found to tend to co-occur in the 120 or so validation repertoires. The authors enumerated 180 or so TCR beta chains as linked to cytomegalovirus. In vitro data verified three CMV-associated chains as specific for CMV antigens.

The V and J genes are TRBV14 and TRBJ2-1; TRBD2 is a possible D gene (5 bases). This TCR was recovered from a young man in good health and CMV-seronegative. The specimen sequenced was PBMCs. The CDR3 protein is CASSEGGSYNEQFF. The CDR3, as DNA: TGTGCCAGCAGCGAGGGCGGATCCTACAATGAGCAGTTCTTC. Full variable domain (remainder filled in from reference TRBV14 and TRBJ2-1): EAGVTQFPSHSVIEKGQTVTLRCDPISGHDNLYWYRRVMGKEIKFLLHFVKESKQDESGMPNNRFLAERTGGTYSTLKVQPAELEDSGVYFCASSEGGSYNEQFFGPGTRLTVL.